A selection of T cell receptor beta chains follows, all from one sample in a study of T cell changes during pregnancy in multiple sclerosis. Only in-frame clones appear in the TCRdb table, and some are missing; sequencing was by immunoSEQ multiplex PCR. The sample lists over 35,000 clones, about 85% occurring once. This specimen consisted of CD4+ T cells from peripheral blood mononuclear cells, obtained after pregnancy. The source of these receptors is a female donor with multiple sclerosis, enrolled in a pregnancy study. The CDR3 runs from the conserved cysteine through the conserved F or W. D genes are given only for firm matches. Clone size is shown for a subset of rows, as once, few, many or a class of expanded clone.

abundance	v_gene	d_gene	j_gene	CDR3nt	CDR3aa
.	TRBV5-1	.	TRBJ1-2	TGCGCCAGCAGCTTCATGGCAGGGGCGGGAGAGGGCTACACCTTC	CASSFMAGAGEGYTF
few	TRBV6-5	.	TRBJ2-1	TGTGCCAGCAGTTACTATCCCACCTACAATGAGCAGTTCTTC	CASSYYPTYNEQFF
few	TRBV30	.	TRBJ2-1	TGTGCCTGGAGGGACAGCTCCTACAATGAGCAGTTCTTC	CAWRDSSYNEQFF
.	TRBV5-1	TRBD2	TRBJ2-5	TGCGCCAGCAGCTTGGCCGGGACTAGGGAAGAGACCCAGTACTTC	CASSLAGTREETQYF
.	TRBV5-1	.	TRBJ1-5	TGCGCCAGCAGCTACTCAGGGAATGCCGATCAGCCCCAGCATTTT	CASSYSGNADQPQHF
few	TRBV29-1	TRBD2	TRBJ2-3	TGCAGCGTTGACGGGGGGGCCAACACAGATACGCAGTATTTT	CSVDGGANTDTQYF
.	TRBV7-8	TRBD2	TRBJ2-5	TGTGCCAGCAGCCCCCTTGCAGCGGGGGGGCCCCAGTACTTC	CASSPLAAGGPQYF
.	TRBV19	TRBD1	TRBJ1-2	TGTGCCAGTAGTATCTCCTGGACAGGGCGGACCGTTTATGGCTACACCTTC	CASSISWTGRTVYGYTF
.	TRBV4-1	TRBD1	TRBJ2-2	TGCGCCAGCAGCCAAGTGTTCCGGGACAGGAGACCCACCGGGGAGCTGTTTTTT	CASSQVFRDRRPTGELFF
.	TRBV28	.	TRBJ2-3	TGTGCCAGCAGTTCACTTGTCACAGATACGCAGTATTTT	CASSSLVTDTQYF
.	TRBV7-3	.	TRBJ2-2	TGTGCCAGCAGCTTAGTCCTAAACACCGGGGAGCTGTTTTTT	CASSLVLNTGELFF
.	TRBV15	TRBD1	TRBJ1-2	TGTGCCACCAGCAGAGACAGGACAGGGGGACATGGCTACACCTTC	CATSRDRTGGHGYTF
.	TRBV7-8	TRBD1	TRBJ1-2	TGTGCCAGCAGCTTAGGAGGGGGCGCAGGGGGCTACACCTTC	CASSLGGGAGGYTF
once	TRBV27	TRBD1	TRBJ1-2	TGTGCCAGCAGTTTCTCGACAGGGCACTATGGCTACACCTTC	CASSFSTGHYGYTF